The clone carrying this T cell receptor (beta chain) came up a few times. Its antigen remains unknown. This sample was taken from a study of T cell repertoires in cytomegalovirus infection. This CDR3 is built from 18 residues. The ends lost 5 bases at V and 4 bases at J; junction bases unmatched: 16. Per germline, CDR1 SGHTA and CDR2 FQGNSA. TCRdb re-analysed the reads in MiXCR, keeping a single row per CDR3 protein. The table includes fewer than 200,000 distinct CDR3 sequences, 20% to 25% detected once. This chain joins TRBV7-2 and TRBJ2-1; TRBD2 matches at 8 bases. The sequences come from CD8+ T cells from cultured PBMCs, collected from culture after CMV antigen stimulation. The receptor's source is a human donor in good health (CMV status not recorded). Some clones in this sample may be carry-over from other donors' samples. CDR3 nucleotide sequence: TGTGCCAGCAGCCCGTGGACGGGGCCCACTAGCGGATACAATGAGCAGTTCTTC. It is translated as CASSPWTGPTSGYNEQFF.